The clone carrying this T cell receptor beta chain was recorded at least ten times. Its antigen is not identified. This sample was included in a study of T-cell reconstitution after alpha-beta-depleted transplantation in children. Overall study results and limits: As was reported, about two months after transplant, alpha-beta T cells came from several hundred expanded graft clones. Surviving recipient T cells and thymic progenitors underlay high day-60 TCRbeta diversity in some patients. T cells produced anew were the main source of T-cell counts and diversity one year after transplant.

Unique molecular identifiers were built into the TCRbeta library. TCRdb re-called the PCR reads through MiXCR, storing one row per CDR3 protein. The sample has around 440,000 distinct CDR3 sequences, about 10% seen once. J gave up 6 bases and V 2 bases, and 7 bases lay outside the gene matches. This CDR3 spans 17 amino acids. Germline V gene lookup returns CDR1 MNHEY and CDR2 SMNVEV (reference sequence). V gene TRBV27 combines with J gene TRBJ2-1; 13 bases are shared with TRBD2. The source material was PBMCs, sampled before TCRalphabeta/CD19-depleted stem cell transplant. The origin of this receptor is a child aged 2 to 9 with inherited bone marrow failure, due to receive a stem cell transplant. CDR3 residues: CASSLLLAGGPVNEQFF. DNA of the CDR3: TGTGCCAGCAGTTTACTACTAGCGGGAGGGCCGGTCAATGAGCAGTTCTTC.